This T cell receptor beta chain was sequenced during a study of OX40 agonist ivuxolimab in advanced cancers. With regard to this clone: The antigen is not known.

Study-level results: There were, on average, more expanded clones in CD8+ T cells than in CD4+.

Profiling relied on immunoSEQ multiplex PCR, and the TCRdb table lists in-frame clones only, not all of them. The sample contains 15,000 to 20,000 clones, roughly 80% of which appear only once. The TCR was taken from an adult with an advanced solid tumor such as melanoma, head and neck, liver or kidney cancer. Sequences were derived from CD4+ or CD8+ T cells sorted from blood, sampled in a trial of the OX40 agonist ivuxolimab.

The CDR3 here is CASSLAGALSSYEQYF. CDR3 nucleotides: TGTGCCAGCAGCTTAGCGGGGGCCCTGAGCTCCTACGAGCAGTACTTC. The chain carries TRBV5-4 and TRBJ2-5; 8 nucleotides line up with TRBD2. With the DNA end fitting TRBJ2-7 better, the J assignment may be wrong. CDR3 size: 16 residues. In germline, CDR1 is SGHNT, CDR2 YYREEE (reference sequence).